The clone carrying this T cell receptor beta chain was counted between two and nine times. The V gene's germline CDR1 is PRHDT and CDR2 FYEKMQ (reference sequence). CDR3 length: 17 amino acids. V lost 4 bases, J lost 0 bases, and 9 bases stayed unmatched. This sample was included in a study of blood T cell repertoires in COVID-19. Study context: Sources were T cells, B-cell-depleted T cells, or PBMCs; the material itself was cDNA or gDNA.

Produced via immunoSEQ multiplex PCR; TCRdb's table is partial and in-frame only. The sample includes roughly 140,000 clones, roughly four fifths seen only once; the top ten take roughly 8.4%. The chain is built from TRBV13 and TRBJ2-1; 7 nucleotides align to TRBD1. Sequencing was done on a sample of peripheral blood. The sequence was obtained from a human donor with acute or convalescent COVID-19. The donor label of this sample is uncertain. The CDR3 protein is CASSSNPYRGSYNEQFF. The CDR3 region has the DNA TGTGCCAGCAGCTCCAACCCTTACAGGGGCTCCTACAATGAGCAGTTCTTC. The full variable domain, in which reference TRBV13 and TRBJ2-1 provide the parts outside the CDR3, is AAGVIQSPRHLIKEKRETATLKCYPIPRHDTVYWYQQGPGQDPQFLISFYEKMQSDKGSIPDRFSAQQFSDYHSELNMSSLELGDSALYFCASSSNPYRGSYNEQFFGPGTRLTVL.